This TCR beta chain is from a study of T cell repertoires in cytomegalovirus infection. Study overall: Public TCR beta signatures were indicative of both CMV infection and a matching HLA type. Study observations and caveats: CMV-specific TCR beta clonotypes restricted by HLA-C dominated the ex vivo response. Summed frequency of public TCR beta families distinguished CMV carriers with the relevant HLA.

The CDR3 contains 11 residues. Germline values: CDR1 SGHTA, CDR2 FQGNSA. Deletions cut 1 base from V and 11 bases from J, with 5 bases between. This clonotype came up many times. Its antigen is unidentified. TCRdb fed the reads into MiXCR, producing one record per CDR3 protein. The data contain 740,000 or so distinct CDR3 sequences, roughly 35% of them singletons. The rearrangement links TRBV7-2 to TRBJ1-4; D gene unclear. This sequence originates from a human donor in good health (CMV status not recorded). Some clones in this sample may be carry-over from other donors' samples. The sequencing input was PBMCs. This CDR3 is CASSLGAKLFF. The CDR3 DNA reads TGTGCCAGCAGCTTAGGGGCTAAACTGTTTTTT. Looking up the rest from reference TRBV7-2 and TRBJ1-4 gives the full variable domain: GAGVSQSPSNKVTEKGKDVELRCDPISGHTALYWYRQSLGQGLEFLIYFQGNSAPDKSGLPSDRFSAERTGGSVSTLTIQRTQQEDSAVYLCASSLGAKLFFGSGTQLSVL.